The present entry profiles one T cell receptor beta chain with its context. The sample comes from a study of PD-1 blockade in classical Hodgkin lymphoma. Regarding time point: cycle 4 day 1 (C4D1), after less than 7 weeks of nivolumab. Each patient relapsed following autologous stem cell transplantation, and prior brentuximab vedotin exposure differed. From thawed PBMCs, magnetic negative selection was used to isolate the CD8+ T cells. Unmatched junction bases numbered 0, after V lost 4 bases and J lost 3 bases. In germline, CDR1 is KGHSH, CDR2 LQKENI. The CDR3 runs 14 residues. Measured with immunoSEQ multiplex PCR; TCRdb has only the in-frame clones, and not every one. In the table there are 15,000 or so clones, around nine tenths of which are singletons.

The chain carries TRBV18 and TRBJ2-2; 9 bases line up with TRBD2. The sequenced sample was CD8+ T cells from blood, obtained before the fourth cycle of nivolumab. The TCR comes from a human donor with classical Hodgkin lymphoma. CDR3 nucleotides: TGTGCCAGCTCACGACTAGCGGACACCGGGGAGCTGTTTTTT. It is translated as CASSRLADTGELFF.